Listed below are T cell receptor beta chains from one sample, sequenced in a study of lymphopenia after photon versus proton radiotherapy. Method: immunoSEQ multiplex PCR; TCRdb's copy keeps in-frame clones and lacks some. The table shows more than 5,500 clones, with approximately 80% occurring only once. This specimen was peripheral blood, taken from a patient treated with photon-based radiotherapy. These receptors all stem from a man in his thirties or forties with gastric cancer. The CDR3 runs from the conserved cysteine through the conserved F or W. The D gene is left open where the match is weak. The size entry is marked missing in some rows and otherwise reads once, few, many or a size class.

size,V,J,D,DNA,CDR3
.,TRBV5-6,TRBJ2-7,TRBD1,TGTGCCAGCAGGGAACAGGGGCCGAGGGACGAGCAGTACTTC,CASREQGPRDEQYF
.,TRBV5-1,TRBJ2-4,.,TGCGCCAGCAGCTTGGGAGTAGCCAAAAACATTCAGTACTTC,CASSLGVAKNIQYF
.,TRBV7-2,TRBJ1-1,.,TGTGCCAACGGGGATGCCATGAACACTGAAGCTTTCTTT,CANGDAMNTEAFF
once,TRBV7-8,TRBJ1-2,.,TGTGCCAGCAGCCCGGACCGAGACTATGGCTACACCTTC,CASSPDRDYGYTF
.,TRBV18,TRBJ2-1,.,TGTGCCAGCTCACCATACAGGGACGGGAACAATGAGCAGTTCTTC,CASSPYRDGNNEQFF
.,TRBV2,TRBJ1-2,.,TGTGCCAGCAGTCCCCGAGGGGTTTCGGGCTATGGCTACACCTTC,CASSPRGVSGYGYTF
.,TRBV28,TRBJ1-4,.,TGTGCCAGCAGTTTTCTGTCGGGTGGGGAAAAACTGTTTTTT,CASSFLSGGEKLFF
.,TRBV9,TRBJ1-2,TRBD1,TGTGCCAGCAGCTTAACAGGGGATTACTATGGCTACACCTTC,CASSLTGDYYGYTF
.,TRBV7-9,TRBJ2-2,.,TGTGCCAGCAGCTTAGCTCAAGGGAAGGGGACCGGGGAGCTGTTTTTT,CASSLAQGKGTGELFF
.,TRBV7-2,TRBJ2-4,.,TGTGCCAGCAGCTTAGACGGCAGGGATATTCAGTACTTC,CASSLDGRDIQYF
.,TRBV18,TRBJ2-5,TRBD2,TGTGCCAGCTCACCAGTAGCGGGACGGGAGACCCAGTACTTC,CASSPVAGRETQYF
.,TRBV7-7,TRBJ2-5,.,TGTGCCAGCAGCTTAACGGGGAATGAGGAGACCCAGTACTTC,CASSLTGNEETQYF
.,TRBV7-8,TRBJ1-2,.,TGTGCCAGCAAGGCAGACAACCATCCCTATGGCTACACCTTC,CASKADNHPYGYTF
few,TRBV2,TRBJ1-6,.,TGTGCCAGCAGGGGTAATTCACCCCTCCACTTT,CASRGNSPLHF
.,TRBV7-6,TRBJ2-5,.,TGTGCCAGCAGCTTAGCGGAGGCAGGGGAAGGCCAAGAGACCCAGTACTTC,CASSLAEAGEGQETQYF
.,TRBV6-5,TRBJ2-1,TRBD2,TGTGCCAGCAGTTACGGTTTAGCGGGGAAGCAGTTCTTC,CASSYGLAGKQFF
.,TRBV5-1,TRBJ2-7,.,TGCGCCAGCAGCTTCAATAGCCGGGGGCTTGACGAGCAGTACTTC,CASSFNSRGLDEQYF
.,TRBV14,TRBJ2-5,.,TGTGCCAGCAGTATAGCGCCCCAAGAGACCCAGTACTTC,CASSIAPQETQYF
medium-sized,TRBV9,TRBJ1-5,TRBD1,TGTGCCAGCAGCGTCGACAGGGACGATCAGCCCCAGCATTTT,CASSVDRDDQPQHF
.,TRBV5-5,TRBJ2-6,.,TGTGCCAGCAGCTTGCTATCGTTCCAGTCTGGGGCCAACGTCCTGACTTTC,CASSLLSFQSGANVLTF
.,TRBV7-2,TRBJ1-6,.,TGTGCCAGCAGCTTAATGGCTGGGGAGTTTGGTACACCCCTCCACTTT,CASSLMAGEFGTPLHF
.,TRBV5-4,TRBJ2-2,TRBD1,TGTGCCAGCAGCCGTGGGGACAGGGCCTCCGCGAACACCGGGGAGCTGTTTTTT,CASSRGDRASANTGELFF
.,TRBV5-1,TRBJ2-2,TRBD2,TGCGCCAGCAGGCGAAGCGGGACTGCAAACACCGGGGAGCTGTTTTTT,CASRRSGTANTGELFF